Below, 26 T cell receptor beta chains from the same sample are listed, as sequenced in a study of cytomegalovirus exposure and HLA in healthy donors. Amplification used 60 Vbeta primers and 13 Jbeta primers. The repertoire was sequenced with immunoSEQ multiplex PCR; TCRdb's copy has only in-frame clones and lacks some. The data hold roughly 140,000 clones, with approximately 72% observed a single time. The source material was PBMCs. These receptors originate from a man between 18 and 35 years old in good health and CMV-seronegative.

The table lists this clone with a count of one. The V gene is TRBV18, the J gene TRBJ1-3, with D possibly TRBD1 on 6 matching bases. The CDR3 length is 18 residues. CDR1 is KGHSH, CDR2 LQKENI, per germline. The V end was cut by 4 bases, the J end by 3 bases, with 22 bases between. The CDR3 DNA is TGTGCCAGCTCACGATCCCCCCCGAACAGGGTGGGTGGAAACACCATATATTTT. Protein: CASSRSPPNRVGGNTIYF.

V gene TRBV28 combines with J gene TRBJ1-3; 9 bases agree with TRBD1. The CDR3 is 21 residues long. Trimming cost V 1 base and J 0 bases; bases outside gene matches: 16. Germline V gene lookup returns CDR1 MDHEN and CDR2 SYDVKM. CDR3 nucleotides: TGTGCCAGCAGTTTATTAGGACAGGGGTCCTTACGGGGGCACTCTGGAAACACCATATATTTT. Translating it yields CASSLLGQGSLRGHSGNTIYF.

The chain recombines TRBV18 with TRBJ2-7; a weak D match, TRBD2 (6 bases). The ends were cut back, 3 bases at V and 3 bases at J, with 9 bases in the middle. The CDR3 has 13 residues. From germline, CDR1 is KGHSH and CDR2 LQKENI. CDR3 DNA sequence: TGTGCCAGCTCACCGGGACTGCTCTACGAGCAGTACTTC. Protein product: CASSPGLLYEQYF. Variable domain in full (rest from reference TRBV18 and TRBJ2-7): NAGVMQNPRHLVRRRGQEARLRCSPMKGHSHVYWYRQLPEEGLKFMVYLQKENIIDESGMPKERFSAEFPKEGPSILRIQQVVRGDSAAYFCASSPGLLYEQYFGPGTRLTVT.

The chain is built from TRBV30 and TRBJ1-5; no reliable D call. Germline CDR1 reads GTSNPN; CDR2 reads SVGIG (reference sequence). The germline V and J ends were trimmed by 1 base and 5 bases, with 6 bases remaining between them. The CDR3 extends over 12 amino acids. The CDR3 DNA reads as TGTGCCTGGAGTGGAACTGATCAGCCCCAGCATTTT. Its protein is CAWSGTDQPQHF.

The rearrangement uses TRBV7-2 and TRBJ2-3; 7 bases fit TRBD2. The germline CDR1 and CDR2 sequences are SGHTA and FQGNSA. The CDR3 loop spans 16 amino acids. With V trimmed by 6 bases and J by 2 bases, 11 bases remained unmatched. CDR3 loop: CASSLSAGVTTDTQYF. The DNA of the CDR3 is TGTGCCAGCAGTCTCTCGGCGGGGGTAACCACAGATACGCAGTATTTT.

V is TRBV18 and J is TRBJ2-3; TRBD1 is a possible D gene (5 bases). CDR3 length equals 17 residues. Germline values: CDR1 KGHSH, CDR2 LQKENI. Trimming stripped 2 bases from V and 5 bases from J, with 20 bases between. The CDR3 DNA reads TGTGCCAGCTCACCAAATCAGGGCGAGGCTGGAGTAGATACGCAGTATTTT. This codes for CASSPNQGEAGVDTQYF.

This clone was observed a handful of times. This chain joins TRBV6-5 and TRBJ2-5, with a weak D call TRBD1 (6 bases). This CDR3 is built from 14 residues. Trimming removed 6 bases at V and 5 bases at J, with 16 bases between. Germline CDR1 and CDR2: MNHEY and SVGAGI. The DNA for the CDR3 is TGTGCCAGCAGACCCGGACAGCCACGGGAGACCCAGTACTTC. This translates into CASRPGQPRETQYF.

There are a few counts of this clone. V is TRBV7-2 and J is TRBJ2-7, with 8 bases fitting TRBD1. J was trimmed by 4 bases and V by 2 bases; bases with no gene match: 4. Germline CDR1 reads SGHTA; CDR2 reads FQGNSA. The CDR3 runs 14 residues. The CDR3 sequence is CASSLWDRSYEQYF. The CDR3 DNA is TGTGCCAGCAGCTTATGGGACAGGTCATACGAGCAGTACTTC. Using reference TRBV7-2 and TRBJ2-7 for the parts outside the CDR3, the full variable domain is GAGVSQSPSNKVTEKGKDVELRCDPISGHTALYWYRQSLGQGLEFLIYFQGNSAPDKSGLPSDRFSAERTGGSVSTLTIQRTQQEDSAVYLCASSLWDRSYEQYFGPGTRLTVT.

Of note for this clone: One end of the junction does not line up with germline, which may come from a read error. The V gene is TRBV7-9, the J gene TRBJ1-5; D is perhaps TRBD1 (5 bases). The CDR3 is 15 residues long. Looked up from germline, CDR1 is SEHNR and CDR2 is FQNEAQ (reference sequence). In nucleotides, the CDR3 is TGTTCCAGCAGCTTAGGGTCGGAAGGGGATCAGCCCCAGCATTTT. This translates into CSSSLGSEGDQPQHF.

The rearrangement links TRBV6-4 to TRBJ2-3; perhaps TRBD2 as D (5 bases). V was cut by 3 bases and J by 1 base, with 14 bases left in between. The CDR3 sequence is 16 residues long. CDR1 and CDR2 from the germline V gene are MRHNA and SNTAGT. CDR3 in DNA: TGTGCCAGCAGTGAGTTTGGTGATAGCGGCACAGATACGCAGTATTTT. Translated: CASSEFGDSGTDTQYF.

This sequence joins TRBV5-4 and TRBJ2-7; tentative D call: TRBD2 (5 bases). CDR3 length equals 13 residues. The V gene's germline CDR1 is SGHNT and CDR2 YYREEE (reference sequence). Trimming removed 3 bases at V and 11 bases at J, with 18 bases between. The CDR3 sequence is CASSSRDGKWEYF. The CDR3 DNA reads as TGTGCCAGCAGCTCCCGTGACGGGAAGTGGGAGTACTTC.

This chain joins TRBV5-8 and TRBJ1-2; D is possibly TRBD1 (6 bases). The CDR3 covers 13 residues. Looked up from germline, CDR1 is SGHTS and CDR2 is YDEGEE. With 1 base removed from V and 7 bases from J, the gap between germline ends came to 11 bases. The CDR3: CASSLYGGGGYTF. CDR3 nucleotides: TGTGCCAGCAGCTTGTATGGGGGCGGTGGCTACACCTTC.

A note on this clone: One end of the junction does not line up with germline, which may come from a read error. The CDR3 DNA reads TGTGCCAGCAGTACTCATAATACTAGCCCTGAGCGGTACTTC. Protein: CASSTHNTSPERYF. The rearrangement links TRBV27 to TRBJ2-7; the D gene is possibly TRBD2 (6 bases). The CDR3 consists of 14 residues. Germline V gene lookup returns CDR1 MNHEY and CDR2 SMNVEV (reference sequence).

V gene TRBV6-6 combines with J gene TRBJ1-2, with unresolved D. The CDR3 has 15 amino acids. Trimming removed 8 bases from V and 8 bases from J, with 24 bases in between. Germline CDR1 is MNHNY and CDR2 is SVGAGI (reference sequence). The CDR3 is CASQRIGSSLGGYTF. CDR3 sequence (DNA): TGTGCCAGCCAACGCATTGGCAGCTCCCTCGGGGGCTACACCTTC.

Details on this clone: This same CDR3 is encoded by further DNA sequences in the sample. The rearrangement links TRBV6-5 to TRBJ1-5; no reliable D call. The CDR3 sequence is 15 residues long. Looked up from germline, CDR1 is MNHEY and CDR2 is SVGAGI. V lost 0 bases, J lost 10 bases, and 16 bases lay in between. DNA of the CDR3: TGTGCCAGCAGTTACTCCTCGCGGAGAGGCCAACCCCAGCATTTT. Its translation is CASSYSSRRGQPQHF.

This clone was detected only once. The chain is built from TRBV4-1 and TRBJ1-5; D is uncertain. From germline, CDR1 is MGHRA and CDR2 YSYEKL. V lost 3 bases to trimming and J lost 2 bases, with 17 bases between them. The CDR3 runs to 17 residues. Here the CDR3 DNA reads TGCGCCAGCAGCCATACAGTTCTCCTACCGGGCAATCAGCCCCAGCATTTT. Encoded protein: CASSHTVLLPGNQPQHF.

This chain connects TRBV28 to TRBJ2-3, with TRBD2 identical over 8 bases. Germline CDR1 MDHEN, CDR2 SYDVKM. The CDR3 runs 15 residues. V lost 6 bases to trimming and J lost 2 bases; unmatched junction nucleotides: 7. The DNA of the CDR3 is TGTGCCAGCAGCCCCGGACTAGCCACCACAGATACGCAGTATTTT. Translation gives CASSPGLATTDTQYF. The complete variable domain, with remaining parts taken from reference TRBV28 and TRBJ2-3, reads DVKVTQSSRYLVKRTGEKVFLECVQDMDHENMFWYRQDPGLGLRLIYFSYDVKMKEKGDIPEGYSVSREKKERFSLILESASTNQTSMYLCASSPGLATTDTQYFGPGTRLTVL.

The gene calls are TRBV19 and TRBJ2-5; TRBD2 agrees at 9 bases. CDR1 and CDR2 from the germline V gene are LNHDA and SQIVND (reference sequence). The V and J ends lost 1 base and 1 base, in that order; junction bases with no gene match: 10. The length of the CDR3 is 18 residues. The DNA for the CDR3 is TGTGCCAGTAGTATAGGGGCCGGGGCGGGAGGGTTCCAAGAGACCCAGTACTTC. This sequence encodes CASSIGAGAGGFQETQYF.

The gene calls are TRBV6-5 and TRBJ2-7, with 8 bases aligning to TRBD1. The CDR3 sequence is 15 residues long. The ends lost 6 bases at V and 2 bases at J; junction bases unmatched: 9. Per the germline V gene, CDR1 is MNHEY and CDR2 is SVGAGI. CDR3 sequence: CASSKTGVVPYEQYF. CDR3 DNA: TGTGCCAGCAGCAAGACAGGGGTGGTCCCCTACGAGCAGTACTTC.

The CDR3, as DNA: TGTGCCAGCAGCGCCGATGGACTAGCGGCTAGCACAGATACGCAGTATTTT. The encoded protein is CASSADGLAASTDTQYF. The chain uses TRBV9 and TRBJ2-3, with 10 positions matching TRBD2. Trimming at V came to 3 bases and at J to 0 bases, leaving 7 bases not matched to a gene. The germline gives CDR1 SGDLS, CDR2 YYNGEE. This CDR3 region has 17 residues.

This sequence joins TRBV7-2 and TRBJ1-2; 7 nucleotides line up with TRBD1. Losses at the gene ends were 6 bases for V and 4 bases for J; bases not matched to a gene: 5. This CDR3 region has 13 residues. Germline CDR1 and CDR2: SGHTA and FQGNSA. The CDR3 nucleotides are TGTGCCAGCAGTGCCGGACAGGCCTATGGCTACACCTTC. Encoded protein: CASSAGQAYGYTF.

The sample holds a few counts of this clone. This chain joins TRBV6-5 and TRBJ2-1; D is possibly TRBD1 (6 bases). In germline, CDR1 is MNHEY, CDR2 SVGAGI. The CDR3 is made up of 14 amino acids. Trimming pared 6 bases from V and 8 bases from J, leaving 17 bases between. CDR3 residues: CASSPGLGAYEQFF. CDR3 sequence (DNA): TGTGCCAGCAGCCCCGGGCTGGGGGCCTATGAGCAGTTCTTC.

The V call is TRBV11-2, the J call TRBJ2-1, with 9 bases matching TRBD2. CDR1 and CDR2 (germline): SGHAT, FQNNGV. The CDR3 consists of 14 residues. With V trimmed by 8 bases and J by 3 bases, 5 bases remained unmatched. CDR3 region: CASWAGGNYNEQFF. The CDR3 nucleotides are TGTGCCAGCTGGGCGGGAGGGAACTACAATGAGCAGTTCTTC.

This clone was seen more than once but under ten times. The rearrangement uses TRBV6-5 and TRBJ2-7; maybe TRBD1 (5 bases). CDR3 size: 13 residues. Trimming took off 3 bases at V and 6 bases at J, with 12 bases between the two ends. Germline V gives CDR1 MNHEY, CDR2 SVGAGI. CDR3 nucleotides: TGTGCCAGCAGTTATGGCCCAGGGTCCGAGCAGTACTTC. Encoded protein: CASSYGPGSEQYF.

This clone was observed a few times. This sequence joins TRBV6-4 and TRBJ2-3, with D perhaps TRBD1 (5 bases). With 3 bases removed from V and 1 base from J, the gap between germline ends came to 5 bases. The CDR3 has 13 amino acids. Germline V gene sequence: CDR1 MRHNA, CDR2 SNTAGT. The CDR3 DNA is TGTGCCAGCAGTGAAGGGGGCACAGATACGCAGTATTTT. This encodes CASSEGGTDTQYF.

The chain uses TRBV7-2 and TRBJ2-1, with TRBD2 as a possible D gene (5 bases). Trimming left V 5 bases short and J 11 bases short, with 10 bases between. There are 11 residues in the CDR3. Looked up from germline, CDR1 is SGHTA and CDR2 is FQGNSA. DNA of the CDR3: TGTGCCAGCAGCCGCGGGCGGCAGCAGTTCTTC. Translating gives CASSRGRQQFF.